Each of the 4 T cell receptor beta chains below was sequenced from the same sample in a study of blood T cell repertoires in COVID-19. The assay was immunoSEQ multiplex PCR, and TCRdb's table has in-frame clones only and misses some. The table includes approximately 190,000 clones, 84% detected once. The sample was peripheral blood. All receptors derive from a man younger than 45 with active or convalescent COVID-19.

Details on this clone: A junction end diverges from the germline sequence, so it may reflect a read error. This chain uses TRBV15 with TRBJ2-5, with 8 bases lining up with TRBD2. CDR3 size: 14 residues. Germline CDR1 and CDR2: LNHNV and YYDKDF (reference sequence). The CDR3 protein is CATSRANGLAPHHF. The CDR3 bases are TGTGCCACCAGCAGAGCGAATGGACTAGCACCCCACCACTTC.

The chain combines TRBV28 with TRBJ1-1, with 10 bases lining up with TRBD1. The CDR3 extends over 17 amino acids. Germline trimming cut 7 bases from V and 3 bases from J; bases unmatched to any gene: 14. CDR1 and CDR2 from the germline V gene are MDHEN and SYDVKM. The CDR3, as DNA: TGTGCCAGCACCCAATTTATCTCCGGGACAGGGGACACTGAAGCTTTCTTT. It specifies CASTQFISGTGDTEAFF.

The genes are TRBV5-6 and TRBJ1-1; tentatively, D is TRBD1 (5 bases). Germline CDR1 is SGHDT and CDR2 is YYEEEE. This CDR3 has 13 amino acids. Trimming removed 1 base at V and 4 bases at J, with 8 bases between. The CDR3 DNA reads as TGTGCCAGCAGCTTGCTCAGGGCCACTGAAGCTTTCTTT. The encoded protein is CASSLLRATEAFF.

This clone was seen a single time. The chain combines TRBV7-2 with TRBJ2-5; 9 nucleotides agree with TRBD2. With V trimmed by 2 bases and J by 3 bases, 10 bases remained unmatched. From germline, CDR1 is SGHTA and CDR2 FQGNSA. There are 17 residues in the CDR3. The CDR3 is CASSLPSLAGEEETQYF. DNA for the CDR3: TGTGCCAGCAGCTTACCTTCTTTAGCGGGAGAGGAAGAGACCCAGTACTTC.